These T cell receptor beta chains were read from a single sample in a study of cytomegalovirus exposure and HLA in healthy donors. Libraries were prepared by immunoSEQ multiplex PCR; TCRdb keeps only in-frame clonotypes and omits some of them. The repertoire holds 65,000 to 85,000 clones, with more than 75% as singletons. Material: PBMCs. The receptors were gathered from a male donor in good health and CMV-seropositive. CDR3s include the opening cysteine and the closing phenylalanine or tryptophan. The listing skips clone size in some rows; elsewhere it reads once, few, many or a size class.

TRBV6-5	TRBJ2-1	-	CASRVNNEQFF
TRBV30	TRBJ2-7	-	CAGLSGSYEQYF
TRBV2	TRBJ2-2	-	CASREGPYFNTGELFF
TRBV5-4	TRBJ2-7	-	CASSRTSGGYEQYF
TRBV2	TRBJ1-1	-	CASSGLRDTEAFF
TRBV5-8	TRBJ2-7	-	CASSRGQGLAYEQYF
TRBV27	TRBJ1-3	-	CASSPGTGFGNTIYF
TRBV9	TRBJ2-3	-	CASSRTSGSTDTQYF
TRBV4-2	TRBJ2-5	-	CASSQDPGNQETQYF
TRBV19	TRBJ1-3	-	CASSIFFARVSGNTIYF
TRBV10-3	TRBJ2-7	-	CAISPTGTSVRYF
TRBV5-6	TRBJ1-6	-	CASSLGWSRAGYNSPLHF
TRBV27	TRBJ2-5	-	CASSFQPTSGGFQETQYF
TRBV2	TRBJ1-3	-	CASTGALSGNTIYF
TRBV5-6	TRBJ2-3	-	CASFRRGGSTDTQYF
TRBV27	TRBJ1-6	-	CASSLEGSGNSPLHF
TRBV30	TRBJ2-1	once	CAWSGALYNEQFF
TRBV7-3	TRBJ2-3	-	CASGLAGATDTQYF
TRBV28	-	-	CASRPGQGAYEQYF
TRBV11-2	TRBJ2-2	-	CASSPRGGKYTGELFF
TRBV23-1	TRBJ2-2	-	CASSHRPLAGVHTGELFF
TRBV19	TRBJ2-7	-	CASSIGQGYEQYF
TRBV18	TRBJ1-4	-	CASSPWAGEFNEKLFF
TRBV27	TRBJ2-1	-	CASLIAGGNHNEQFF
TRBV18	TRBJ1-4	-	CASSPQPGIPTNEKLFF
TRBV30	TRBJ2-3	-	CAWIRGSNTDTQYF
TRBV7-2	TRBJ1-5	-	CASSPAQGGNQPQHF
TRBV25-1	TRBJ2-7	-	CASGEREPLYEQYF
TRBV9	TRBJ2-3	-	CASSIRSGTDTQYF
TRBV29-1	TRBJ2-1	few	CSVKVMTGTSGRNEQFF
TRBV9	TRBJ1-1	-	CASSPLPQLTTGGTEAFF
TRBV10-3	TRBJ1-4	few	CAISESGGFNEKLFF
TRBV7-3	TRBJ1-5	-	CASSLIWGDQPQHF
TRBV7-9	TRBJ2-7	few	CASSLGTVKYEQYF
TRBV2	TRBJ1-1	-	CASGKIGTSNTEAFF
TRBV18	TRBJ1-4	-	CASSLTGSKEKLFF
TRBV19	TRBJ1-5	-	CASSGSQGELPLHSNQPQHF
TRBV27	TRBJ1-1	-	CASSLRQGFEAFF
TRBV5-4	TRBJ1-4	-	CASSLGGIGEKLFF
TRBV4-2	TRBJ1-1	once	CASSQDEGMNTEAFF
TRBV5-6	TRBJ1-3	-	CASSIGTAGNTIYF
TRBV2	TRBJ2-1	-	CASRLADEQFF
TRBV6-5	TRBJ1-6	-	CASSYSVLAGYSPLHF
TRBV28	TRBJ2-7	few	CASRRGQGTYEQYF
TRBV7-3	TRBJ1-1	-	CASSLDGGSTEAFF
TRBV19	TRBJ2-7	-	CASAEQGGAEQYF
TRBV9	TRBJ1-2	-	CASSVEGQGGYGYTF
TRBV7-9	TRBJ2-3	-	CASSRTADTQYF
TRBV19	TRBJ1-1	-	CASTKRGRGPGEAFF
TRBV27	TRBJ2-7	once	CASRWARGPYEQYF
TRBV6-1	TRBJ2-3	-	CATERGGANTDTQYF
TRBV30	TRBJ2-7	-	CAGHQGMVGLAGYEQYF
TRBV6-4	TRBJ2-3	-	CASSGFRGITDTQYF
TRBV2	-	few	CASRDRDYEQYF
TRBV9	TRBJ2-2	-	CASSRGRAKAGELFF
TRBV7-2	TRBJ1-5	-	CASSSGELGNQSQHF
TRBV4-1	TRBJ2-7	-	CASSSPRGQVPYEQYF
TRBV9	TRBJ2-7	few	CASSAYGSSYEQYF